The 31 T cell receptor beta chains given below trace back to one sample, sequenced in a study of blood T cells in healthy people across ages. Combining a sample-barcoded 5' primer with a J-beta primer mix, a second PCR ran for roughly 7 to 12 cycles. MiXCR, run by TCRdb on the 5' RACE reads, gives a single entry per CDR3 protein. Here the sample spans about 380,000 distinct CDR3 sequences, 52% being singletons. Sequenced material: blood. Receptors originate from a man between 60 and 75 years old in good health.

This rearrangement joins TRBV20-1 to TRBJ1-6; TRBD1 might be the D (5 bases). Germline V gene lookup returns CDR1 DFQATT and CDR2 SNEGSKA (reference sequence). The CDR3 has 13 amino acids. Between the trimmed V and J ends, which lost 6 bases and 11 bases, there was a span of 17 bases. Here the CDR3 reads CSAASVQGTPLHF. DNA for the CDR3: TGCAGTGCCGCGAGCGTTCAGGGAACACCCCTCCACTTT.

The chain has TRBV7-3 and TRBJ2-5; D is unclear. The DNA end favors TRBJ2-7, so the J call may be wrong. The length of the CDR3 is 14 residues. From germline, CDR1 is SGHTA and CDR2 FQGTGA. In DNA, the CDR3 is TGTGCCAGCAGCTTAGGTTCCGGATATTACGAGCAGTACTTC. Protein: CASSLGSGYYEQYF.

The gene calls are TRBV29-1 and TRBJ2-7; D is perhaps TRBD1 (5 bases). The CDR3 covers 13 residues. Germline V gene lookup returns CDR1 SQVTM and CDR2 ANQGSEA. Trimming stripped 3 bases from V and 3 bases from J, with 12 bases between. CDR3 DNA: TGCAGCGTTGAGGCAGGGTCGTTCTACGAGCAGTACTTC. Amino acids: CSVEAGSFYEQYF.

The chain employs TRBV7-2 and TRBJ1-2; D gene uncertain. The CDR3 spans 13 residues. Trimming removed 2 bases from V and 4 bases from J, with 8 bases in between. Germline assignment: CDR1 SGHTA and CDR2 FQGNSA. The CDR3 sequence is CASSLSPGYGYTF. In DNA, the CDR3 is TGTGCCAGCAGCTTATCCCCAGGCTATGGCTACACCTTC.

This clonotype has only a few counts. The V and J genes are TRBV25-1 and TRBJ2-3; D gene unclear. V gave up 8 bases and J gave up 6 bases, with 15 bases separating them. The CDR3 is made up of 13 amino acids. Germline CDR1 and CDR2: MGHDK and SYGVNS. CDR3 residues: CASLSIGGDTQYF. The CDR3 region has the DNA TGTGCCAGCCTCTCGATCGGTGGGGATACGCAGTATTTT.

This chain uses TRBV5-1 with TRBJ2-3, with 12 nucleotides matching TRBD2. The germline gives CDR1 SGHRS, CDR2 YFSETQ. This CDR3 contains 15 residues. The ends lost 6 bases at V and 4 bases at J; junction bases unmatched: 6. As DNA, the CDR3 is TGCGCCAGCAAGACGACTAGCGGGGGTTCAGATACGCAGTATTTT. It specifies CASKTTSGGSDTQYF.

Regarding this clonotype: A much larger clone lies one base from this, so it may be a read error. The chain combines TRBV28 with TRBJ2-7; 7 positions agree with TRBD1. The CDR3 loop spans 13 amino acids. V was clipped by 6 bases and J by 2 bases; unmatched bases: 4. Looked up from germline, CDR1 is MDHEN and CDR2 is SYDVKM. The CDR3 region is CASRPGQTYEQYF. In DNA form, the CDR3 reads TGTGCCAGCAGGCCGGGACAGACCTACGAGCAGTACTTC.

The V gene is TRBV10-3, the J gene TRBJ2-7; D remains unclear. Gene TRBJ2-5 matches the end of the DNA better, so the J call may be wrong. Germline lookup yields CDR1 ENHRY and CDR2 SYGVKD. This CDR3 spans 11 amino acids. CDR3 sequence reads: CATLNEETQYF. The DNA for the CDR3 is TGTGCCACCCTGAATGAAGAGACCCAGTACTTC.

This chain connects TRBV5-1 to TRBJ2-4; maybe TRBD1 (6 bases). The assigned J gene may be wrong: the sequence end matches TRBJ2-7 better. CDR1 SGHRS and CDR2 YFSETQ come from the germline V gene. This CDR3 has 13 residues. CDR3 bases: TGCGCCAGCAGCTTCAGACAGGACTACGAGCAGTACTTC. Protein: CASSFRQDYEQYF.

The chain couples TRBV5-5 to TRBJ1-1; D gene ambiguous. The V end was cut by 0 bases, the J end by 0 bases, with 15 bases between. CDR1 is SGHKS and CDR2 is YYEKEE in the germline V gene (reference sequence). The CDR3 is made up of 17 amino acids. The CDR3 nucleotides are TGTGCCAGCAGCTTGGTCCGTGCGATAAACATGAACACTGAAGCTTTCTTT. This gives the protein CASSLVRAINMNTEAFF.

This clonotype was observed a few times. V is TRBV6-5 and J is TRBJ2-7; 7 bases are shared with TRBD1. The trim removed 5 bases at V and 0 bases at J, leaving 4 bases unmatched. The germline CDR1 and CDR2 sequences are MNHEY and SVGAGI. This CDR3 region has 14 residues. The CDR3 spells CASSVGQSSYEQYF. CDR3 bases: TGTGCCAGCAGTGTGGGACAGAGCTCCTACGAGCAGTACTTC.

A word on this clonotype: A junction end diverges from the germline sequence, so it may reflect a read error. CDR3 in amino acids: CASSVGAGGHQETQYF. The CDR3 bases are TGCGCCAGCAGCGTAGGGGCGGGAGGGCACCAAGAGACCCAGTACTTC. This chain links TRBV9 with TRBJ2-5, with 9 bases identical to TRBD2. The CDR3 spans 16 residues. Germline-derived CDR1 and CDR2 are SGDLS and YYNGEE.

The J gene is TRBJ2-1, the V gene TRBV4-2; unclear D gene. V was cut by 4 bases and J by 8 bases, with 15 bases left in between. This CDR3 region has 14 residues. Germline assignment: CDR1 LGHNA and CDR2 YNFKEQ. The CDR3 region has the DNA TGTGCCAGCAGCCCTGAGGCGACGGATCATGAGCAGTTCTTC. Translating gives CASSPEATDHEQFF.

The V gene is TRBV15, the J gene TRBJ2-1; 7 bases match TRBD1. Trimming cost V 5 bases and J 3 bases; bases outside gene matches: 7. This CDR3 spans 15 amino acids. The germline gives CDR1 LNHNV, CDR2 YYDKDF (reference sequence). CDR3 DNA sequence: TGTGCCACCAGCGCTAACAGGGGCGGCTACAATGAGCAGTTCTTC. Amino acids: CATSANRGGYNEQFF.

The chain has TRBV4-2 and TRBJ2-4; 14 bases fit TRBD2. The CDR3 extends over 16 amino acids. Germline V lookup: CDR1 LGHNA, CDR2 YNFKEQ. Unmatched junction bases numbered 8, after V lost 5 bases and J lost 8 bases. The CDR3 reads CASSTRTSGGRDIQYF. CDR3 nucleotides: TGTGCCAGCAGCACCCGGACTAGCGGGGGGAGGGACATTCAGTACTTC.

This clonotype has more than one count but fewer than ten. The gene calls are TRBV11-2 and TRBJ2-5; maybe TRBD2 (5 bases). Trimming left V 5 bases short and J 5 bases short, with 12 bases between. CDR3 length equals 13 residues. From germline, CDR1 is SGHAT and CDR2 FQNNGV. The CDR3 DNA reads TGTGCCAGCAGCGCCGGAGGTAGCGAGACCCAGTACTTC. Translating gives CASSAGGSETQYF.

This chain joins TRBV10-2 and TRBJ2-5; TRBD2 aligns across 9 bases. The junction had 7 bases not matched to a gene; V was cut back by 4 bases and J by 4 bases. The CDR3 contains 15 residues. Germline lookup yields CDR1 WSHSY and CDR2 SAAADI. The CDR3 spells CASSANSGGGETQYF. The CDR3 DNA sequence: TGCGCCAGCAGTGCAAATAGCGGGGGTGGAGAGACCCAGTACTTC.

To note about this clonotype: Just one base apart from a much larger clone, this may be a read error. The chain uses TRBV4-2 and TRBJ2-7; D is undetermined. The CDR3 spans 16 residues. In germline, CDR1 is LGHNA, CDR2 YNFKEQ. Between the trimmed V and J ends, which lost 0 bases and 8 bases, there was a span of 20 bases. Written as DNA, the CDR3 is TGTGCCAGCAGCCAAGAGGCCACGAGCTCCTACAATAAGCAGTACTTC. It translates to CASSQEATSSYNKQYF.

J is TRBJ2-1 and V is TRBV14, with 7 nucleotides matching TRBD1. CDR1 and CDR2 from the germline V gene are SGHDN and FVKESK. The CDR3 has 15 residues. Trimming cost V 2 bases and J 7 bases; bases outside gene matches: 8. The DNA for the CDR3 is TGTGCCAGCAGCCAACGTCGACAGGGAAGGAATGAGCAGTTCTTC. Translated, it gives CASSQRRQGRNEQFF.

This chain connects TRBV7-2 to TRBJ2-1; TRBD2 might be the D (6 bases). Per the germline V gene, CDR1 is SGHTA and CDR2 is FQGNSA. This CDR3 is built from 14 residues. The germline V and J ends were trimmed by 5 bases and 4 bases, with 12 bases remaining between them. CDR3 DNA sequence: TGTGCCAGCAGCCGTGCTGGGGGGTACAATGAGCAGTTCTTC. The encoded protein is CASSRAGGYNEQFF.

The chain recombines TRBV5-1 with TRBJ1-6; D possibly corresponds to TRBD1 (5 bases). Germline CDR1 reads SGHRS; CDR2 reads YFSETQ. The germline V and J ends were trimmed by 4 bases and 7 bases, with 15 bases remaining between them. The CDR3 has 15 amino acids. In DNA form, the CDR3 reads TGCGCCAGCAGCCCTGGGACGGTCAACAATTCACCCCTCCACTTT. As protein: CASSPGTVNNSPLHF.

The genes are TRBV28 and TRBJ2-1; D is undetermined. The V end lost 3 bases, the J end lost 0 bases, and 3 bases lay between the germline ends. This CDR3 spans 13 amino acids. Per germline, CDR1 MDHEN and CDR2 SYDVKM. CDR3 region: CASSLPSYNEQFF. In nucleotides, the CDR3 is TGTGCCAGCAGTTTGCCCTCCTACAATGAGCAGTTCTTC.

The rearrangement links TRBV11-2 to TRBJ2-1; D not resolved. The germline V gene encodes CDR1 SGHAT and CDR2 FQNNGV. The CDR3 consists of 14 residues. V was pared by 5 bases and J by 9 bases, with 17 bases between. The DNA for the CDR3 is TGTGCCAGCAGCCTCCTGAGCTCTTACGGTGAGCAGTTCTTC. It specifies CASSLLSSYGEQFF.

This clonotype has only a few counts. The chain has TRBV6-5 and TRBJ2-6, with 8 bases that match TRBD2. V was clipped by 4 bases and J by 0 bases; unmatched bases: 2. This CDR3 contains 16 residues. The germline CDR1 and CDR2 sequences are MNHEY and SVGAGI. In DNA, the CDR3 is TGTGCCAGCAGTTCGGGGGGGAGCTCTGGGGCCAACGTCCTGACTTTC. This translates into CASSSGGSSGANVLTF.

This clonotype appeared many times. The chain has TRBV9 and TRBJ1-2, with D uncertain. The CDR3 has 14 residues. Trimming removed 0 bases from V and 8 bases from J, with 14 bases in between. Germline V gene lookup returns CDR1 SGDLS and CDR2 YYNGEE. This chain's CDR3 is CASSVGSRFDGYTF. As DNA, the CDR3 is TGTGCCAGCAGCGTAGGGTCCCGATTCGACGGCTACACCTTC. The variable domain in full, completed from reference TRBV9 and TRBJ1-2, reads DSGVTQTPKHLITATGQRVTLRCSPRSGDLSVYWYQQSLDQGLQFLIQYYNGEERAKGNILERFSAQQFPDLHSELNLSSLELGDSALYFCASSVGSRFDGYTFGSGTRLTVV.

This chain links TRBV20-1 with TRBJ1-6; D is undetermined. In germline, CDR1 is DFQATT, CDR2 SNEGSKA (reference sequence). The CDR3 covers 10 residues. The V end lost 7 bases, the J end lost 18 bases, and 16 bases lay between the germline ends. The CDR3 nucleotides are TGCAGTGTAAGGTCCCACCTTCCCCACTTT. Its protein product is CSVRSHLPHF.

This chain links TRBV29-1 with TRBJ1-1; 7 nucleotides match TRBD1. The CDR3 consists of 16 residues. Germline values: CDR1 SQVTM, CDR2 ANQGSEA. J was trimmed by 9 bases and V by 7 bases; bases with no gene match: 23. The CDR3 nucleotides are TGCAGCGGGTTGATCCCCTTTTTGGGACAGAGCCTAAAAGCTTTCTTT. Its translation is CSGLIPFLGQSLKAFF.

The CDR3 spells CASSPSGTQETQYF. The CDR3 DNA reads as TGTGCCAGCAGTCCGAGCGGGACCCAAGAGACCCAGTACTTC. This chain connects TRBV28 to TRBJ2-5; 7 bases are shared with TRBD2. Trimming cost V 5 bases and J 1 base; bases outside gene matches: 4. The CDR3 is made up of 14 amino acids. The germline CDR1 and CDR2 sequences are MDHEN and SYDVKM.

The chain uses TRBV9 and TRBJ2-1; 9 positions match TRBD2. Unmatched junction bases numbered 16, after V lost 0 bases and J lost 9 bases. Germline V lookup: CDR1 SGDLS, CDR2 YYNGEE. The CDR3 spans 18 residues. CDR3: CASSVDVVAGGPSGEQFF. In DNA form, the CDR3 reads TGTGCCAGCAGCGTAGATGTCGTGGCGGGAGGGCCCTCAGGTGAGCAGTTCTTC.

V is TRBV6-2 or TRBV6-3 and J is TRBJ2-3; TRBD1 or TRBD2 may be the D gene (5 bases each). Trimming pared 0 bases from V and 4 bases from J, leaving 14 bases between. The CDR3 loop spans 16 amino acids. Germline CDR1 reads MNHEY; CDR2 reads SVGEGT. CDR3 DNA sequence: TGTGCCAGCAGTTACTCGTCCGGGGCGGTTTCAGATACGCAGTATTTT. Residues: CASSYSSGAVSDTQYF.

V and J are TRBV29-1 and TRBJ1-5, with D possibly matching TRBD1 (5 bases). Trimming left V 7 bases short and J 5 bases short, with 15 bases between. Germline CDR1 SQVTM, CDR2 ANQGSEA. The CDR3 is made up of 13 amino acids. This CDR3 is CSAQTGRDQPQHF. The CDR3 region has the DNA TGCAGCGCCCAAACGGGGCGCGATCAGCCCCAGCATTTT. Full variable domain (rest looked up from reference TRBV29-1 and TRBJ1-5): SAVISQKPSRDICQRGTSLTIQCQVDSQVTMMFWYRQQPGQSLTLIATANQGSEATYESGFVIDKFPISRPNLTFSTLTVSNMSPEDSSIYLCSAQTGRDQPQHFGDGTRLSIL.